Below are 26 T cell receptor beta chains sequenced from a single sample in a study of shared clonotypes between healthy human individuals (dated by TCRdb to 2020 to 2021). The library was built by means of the immunoSEQ multiplex PCR assay. This is the immuneACCESS table as TCRdb keeps it, with only in-frame sequences that have V and J called. A part of the clones is gone; compared with another copy, unresolved V genes explain less than half, and the rest is unexplained. This sample comprises hundreds of thousands of clones, 72% of them detected only once. The ten largest make up less than 2% of the sample. Sequenced sample: memory CD4+ T cells sorted from blood. The sample's cell subset or site label, in plain terms: CD45RA-negative fraction. Source of these receptors: a woman aged 25 to 39 in good health.

The genes are TRBV19 and TRBJ2-1; 10 bases match TRBD2. Trimming at V came to 0 bases and at J to 5 bases, leaving 7 bases not matched to a gene. Germline CDR1 is LNHDA and CDR2 is SQIVND (reference sequence). The CDR3 sequence is 17 residues long. Here the CDR3 DNA reads TGTGCCAGTAGTATAGAGCAGCGGGAGGGAAGTCACAATGAGCAGTTCTTC. Amino acids: CASSIEQREGSHNEQFF.

This clone turned up a few times. This chain connects TRBV30 to TRBJ2-1, with a tentative D call TRBD1 (6 bases). Trimming took off 3 bases at V and 7 bases at J, with 22 bases between the two ends. The CDR3 totals 16 residues. CDR1 GTSNPN and CDR2 SVGIG come from the germline V gene (reference sequence). CDR3 sequence: CAWSVQGLRSWNEQFF. The CDR3 DNA is TGTGCCTGGAGCGTACAGGGCCTCAGATCGTGGAATGAGCAGTTCTTC.

The chain employs TRBV2 and TRBJ2-1, with D perhaps TRBD2 (5 bases). The CDR3 spans 16 residues. The germline V gene has CDR1 SNHLY and CDR2 FYNNEI. V lost 0 bases and J lost 0, with 9 bases in between. The CDR3 reads CASSEARGSSYNEQFF. The CDR3 coding sequence is TGTGCCAGCAGTGAAGCGCGAGGGAGCTCCTACAATGAGCAGTTCTTC. Together with reference TRBV2 and TRBJ2-1, the CDR3 gives the full variable domain: EPEVTQTPSHQVTQMGQEVILRCVPISNHLYFYWYRQILGQKVEFLVSFYNNEISEKSEIFDDQFSVERPDGSNFTLKIRSTKLEDSAMYFCASSEARGSSYNEQFFGPGTRLTVL.

Note on this clone: Other DNA variants within this sample encode the same CDR3. V usage is TRBV5-4 and J usage is TRBJ2-5, with 8 bases identical to TRBD1. J lost 5 bases, V lost 4 bases, and 7 bases had no gene match. Germline V gene lookup returns CDR1 SGHNT and CDR2 YYREEE (reference sequence). The CDR3 is 14 amino acids. CDR3 loop: CASSPSGGMETQYF. Written as DNA, the CDR3 is TGTGCCAGCAGCCCATCAGGGGGCATGGAGACCCAGTACTTC.

This chain links TRBV29-1 with TRBJ2-7, with 12 positions matching TRBD2. Trimming cost V 7 bases and J 2 bases; bases outside gene matches: 24. The CDR3 covers 20 residues. Per germline, CDR1 SQVTM and CDR2 ANQGSEA. Written as DNA, the CDR3 is TGCAGCGGGGAAGAAGGGAAATGGCTAGCGGGAGGGCCCAACCCCTACGAGCAGTACTTC. Residues: CSGEEGKWLAGGPNPYEQYF.

The J gene is TRBJ1-4, the V gene TRBV7-2, with 9 nucleotides matching TRBD1. With 1 base clipped from V and 7 bases from J, the junction kept 7 bases outside the gene matches. CDR3 length: 16 residues. The germline V gene encodes CDR1 SGHTA and CDR2 FQGNSA. CDR3 nucleotides: TGTGCCAGCAGCTTAGAAAGAACAGGGGGCTTTGAAAAACTGTTTTTT. This gives the protein CASSLERTGGFEKLFF.

CDR3: CASSSMTGGYEKLFF. Written as DNA, the CDR3 is TGTGCCAGCAGTTCGATGACAGGGGGTTACGAAAAACTGTTTTTT. The chain carries TRBV7-9 and TRBJ1-4; 9 bases align to TRBD1. Germline trimming cut 6 bases from V and 8 bases from J; bases unmatched to any gene: 10. CDR3 length: 15 residues. From germline, CDR1 is SEHNR and CDR2 FQNEAQ (reference sequence). The full variable domain, in which reference TRBV7-9 and TRBJ1-4 provide the parts outside the CDR3, is DTGVSQNPRHKITKRGQNVTFRCDPISEHNRLYWYRQTLGQGPEFLTYFQNEAQLEKSRLLSDRFSAERPKGSFSTLEIQRTEQGDSAMYLCASSSMTGGYEKLFFGSGTQLSVL.

This clone has just a few counts. The J gene is TRBJ1-1, the V gene TRBV27; D possibly corresponds to TRBD1 (6 bases). This CDR3 has 14 amino acids. Germline V lookup: CDR1 MNHEY, CDR2 SMNVEV (reference sequence). Trimming shortened V by 8 bases and J by 0 bases, and 13 bases separated the two germline ends. The CDR3 DNA sequence: TGTGCCAGCGGGATGACAGGAATGAACACTGAAGCTTTCTTT. It encodes CASGMTGMNTEAFF.

This rearrangement joins TRBV2 to TRBJ2-5; 8 nucleotides line up with TRBD1. The CDR3 runs 15 residues. Germline lookup yields CDR1 SNHLY and CDR2 FYNNEI. J was trimmed by 5 bases and V by 3 bases; bases with no gene match: 8. The DNA for the CDR3 is TGTGCCAGCAGTGACCGCCAGGGGGCAGGGGAGACCCAGTACTTC. Its protein product is CASSDRQGAGETQYF.

The V call is TRBV5-8, the J call TRBJ2-7, with TRBD2 matching over 9 bases. Germline V lookup: CDR1 SGHTS, CDR2 YDEGEE. V dropped 4 bases and J dropped 2; count of bases not matched to a gene: 7. This CDR3 contains 15 residues. In DNA form, the CDR3 reads TGTGCCAGCAGCCCATGGACTAGCGAAACCTACGAGCAGTACTTC. Protein sequence: CASSPWTSETYEQYF.

This clone was seen only once. The gene calls are TRBV5-1 and TRBJ2-5; 12 nucleotides agree with TRBD2. The CDR3 extends over 18 amino acids. Germline V gene sequence: CDR1 SGHRS, CDR2 YFSETQ. V dropped 4 bases and J dropped 5; count of bases not matched to a gene: 15. The DNA of the CDR3 is TGCGCCAGCAGCCCGCGACTAGCGGGAGTGGTGGGGCACGAGACCCAGTACTTC. Its protein is CASSPRLAGVVGHETQYF.

The chain couples TRBV18 to TRBJ1-2, with TRBD1 matching 7 bases. The V segment lost 5 bases and the J segment 8 bases; nucleotides outside the gene matches: 5. CDR3 size: 12 residues. Germline V CDR1 and CDR2: KGHSH, LQKENI. Here the CDR3 DNA reads TGTGCCAGCTCATCGACAGGGCAGGGCTACACCTTC. This gives the protein CASSSTGQGYTF.

This chain links TRBV7-9 with TRBJ2-5; TRBD1 or TRBD2 may be the D gene (5 bases each). The DNA end favors TRBJ2-7, so the J call may be wrong. Germline CDR1 reads SEHNR; CDR2 reads FQNEAQ (reference sequence). This CDR3 has 13 amino acids. CDR3 sequence: CASSFRDLYEQYF. CDR3 bases: TGTGCCAGCAGCTTCAGGGACCTCTACGAGCAGTACTTC.

This clone has only a few counts. The chain is built from TRBV11-2 and TRBJ1-2, with 7 bases identical to TRBD1. The germline CDR1 and CDR2 sequences are SGHAT and FQNNGV. The CDR3 is 17 residues long. Trimming removed 4 bases from V and 6 bases from J; junction bases left unmatched: 17. The CDR3 spells CASSSHLRLTGNHGYTF. CDR3 nucleotide sequence: TGTGCCAGCAGCTCCCATTTGCGATTGACAGGGAACCATGGCTACACCTTC.

The V call is TRBV5-4, the J call TRBJ2-2, with 8 bases that match TRBD2. V shed 4 bases and J 7 bases; nucleotides not matched to a gene: 9. The CDR3 extends over 15 amino acids. Germline CDR1 and CDR2: SGHNT and YYREEE (reference sequence). In DNA form, the CDR3 reads TGTGCCAGCAGCCCCGAGCGGGAGAGTAGCGGGGAGCTGTTTTTT. It translates to CASSPERESSGELFF. The full variable domain, rest sourced from reference TRBV5-4 and TRBJ2-2, is ETGVTQSPTHLIKTRGQQVTLRCSSQSGHNTVSWYQQALGQGPQFIFQYYREEENGRGNFPPRFSGLQFPNYSSELNVNALELDDSALYLCASSPERESSGELFFGEGSRLTVL.

This chain joins TRBV19 and TRBJ1-2; D gene ambiguous. The length of the CDR3 is 15 residues. Per germline, CDR1 LNHDA and CDR2 SQIVND (reference sequence). V was shortened by 0 bases and J by 3 bases, with 11 bases between the two germline ends. For the CDR3, the DNA is TGTGCCAGTAGTATAGAGGAGGGAACGCACTATGGCTACACCTTC. This gives the protein CASSIEEGTHYGYTF.

The chain couples TRBV2 to TRBJ2-5, with 16 bases fitting TRBD2. J was trimmed by 4 bases and V by 8 bases; bases with no gene match: 7. CDR3 length: 16 amino acids. Germline-derived CDR1 and CDR2 are SNHLY and FYNNEI. As DNA, the CDR3 is TGTGCCAGCCTGGGACTAGCGGGAGGGCCTGGAGAGACCCAGTACTTC. Translated: CASLGLAGGPGETQYF. Based on the CDR3 plus reference TRBV2 and TRBJ2-5, the full variable domain is EPEVTQTPSHQVTQMGQEVILRCVPISNHLYFYWYRQILGQKVEFLVSFYNNEISEKSEIFDDQFSVERPDGSNFTLKIRSTKLEDSAMYFCASLGLAGGPGETQYFGPGTRLLVL.

This chain connects TRBV5-6 to TRBJ2-7; 12 bases agree with TRBD2. Germline lookup yields CDR1 SGHDT and CDR2 YYEEEE. The V and J ends lost 3 bases and 2 bases, in that order; junction bases with no gene match: 3. This CDR3 comprises 15 residues. The CDR3 here is CASSSLAGGTYEQYF. DNA for the CDR3: TGTGCCAGCAGCTCCCTAGCGGGAGGGACCTACGAGCAGTACTTC.

The chain couples TRBV7-8 to TRBJ2-3; a possible D gene is TRBD1 (5 bases). V shed 1 base and J shed 5 bases, with 25 bases lying between them. Germline V gene sequence: CDR1 SGHVS, CDR2 FQNEAQ. This CDR3 contains 19 residues. CDR3 sequence (DNA): TGTGCCAGCAGCTTAGTCGGTTGGAATGACGCGCTAGGGGTAGATACGCAGTATTTT. Amino acids: CASSLVGWNDALGVDTQYF. Full variable domain (outside the CDR3, taken from reference TRBV7-8 and TRBJ2-3): GAGVSQSPRYKVAKRGQDVALRCDPISGHVSLFWYQQALGQGPEFLTYFQNEAQLDKSGLPSDRFFAERPEGSVSTLKIQRTQQEDSAVYLCASSLVGWNDALGVDTQYFGPGTRLTVL.

This clone was detected once. The chain has TRBV5-1 and TRBJ2-3, with D perhaps matching TRBD2 (5 bases). Between the trimmed V and J ends, which lost 0 bases and 4 bases, there was a span of 12 bases. Germline loops: CDR1 SGHRS, CDR2 YFSETQ. CDR3 length: 15 amino acids. In nucleotides, the CDR3 is TGCGCCAGCAGCTTGGACACAACCGGGGCAGATACGCAGTATTTT. Residues: CASSLDTTGADTQYF.

The chain uses TRBV27 and TRBJ2-7; perhaps TRBD2 as D (5 bases). This CDR3 is built from 14 residues. Germline V gene sequence: CDR1 MNHEY, CDR2 SMNVEV (reference sequence). V lost 10 bases and J 3 bases, leaving 19 bases between the germline ends. Here the CDR3 DNA reads TGTGCCACTACTGGACCGGGAAGGCACTACGAGCAGTACTTC. This encodes CATTGPGRHYEQYF.

This clone was seen more than once but under ten times. The chain has TRBV5-1 and TRBJ1-3, with 10 bases matching TRBD1. After removal of 3 bases from V and 4 bases from J, the junction contained 7 bases not matched to a gene. The CDR3 runs to 16 residues. Germline CDR1 SGHRS, CDR2 YFSETQ. DNA for the CDR3: TGCGCCAGCAGCTACTCGGGACAGGGGAACGGAAACACCATATATTTT. Translation: CASSYSGQGNGNTIYF.

The chain carries TRBV11-2 and TRBJ2-3, with D possibly TRBD2 on 6 matching bases. The CDR3 has 15 amino acids. Trimming took off 5 bases at V and 0 bases at J, with 12 bases between the two ends. The V gene's germline CDR1 is SGHAT and CDR2 FQNNGV. CDR3 nucleotide sequence: TGTGCCAGCAGCCCATACAGCGGGAGCACAGATACGCAGTATTTT. The encoded protein is CASSPYSGSTDTQYF.

The V call is TRBV11-3, the J call TRBJ1-5; TRBD1 matches 8 bases. The CDR3 length is 18 residues. V was pared by 2 bases and J by 6 bases, with 15 bases of the junction left unmatched. Germline loops: CDR1 SGHNT, CDR2 YENEEA. The CDR3 spells CASSLRSRDRTLRQPQHF. DNA for the CDR3: TGTGCCAGCAGCTTACGGTCCCGGGACAGGACACTCCGTCAGCCCCAGCATTTT.

The V gene is TRBV29-1, the J gene TRBJ2-1; 9 bases agree with TRBD2. The CDR3 runs 14 residues. Trimming cost V 6 bases and J 7 bases; bases outside gene matches: 10. The germline gives CDR1 SQVTM, CDR2 ANQGSEA. The CDR3 sequence is CSVEREAPSNEQFF. The CDR3 nucleotides read TGCAGCGTCGAGCGGGAGGCCCCGTCTAATGAGCAGTTCTTC.

The chain carries TRBV4-1 and TRBJ2-5; 9 nucleotides match TRBD1. Losses at the gene ends were 5 bases for V and 7 bases for J; bases not matched to a gene: 11. The CDR3 has 15 residues. CDR1 is MGHRA and CDR2 is YSYEKL in the germline V gene. CDR3 protein: CASSEPGQGLVTQYF. The CDR3, as DNA: TGCGCCAGCAGCGAGCCGGGACAGGGTTTGGTGACCCAGTACTTC.